This entry describes one T cell receptor (beta chain). Unmatched junction bases numbered 6, after V lost 0 bases and J lost 5 bases. Germline V gene sequence: CDR1 SGHTS, CDR2 YDEGEE. The CDR3 has 16 residues. These data are taken from a study of T cell changes during pregnancy in multiple sclerosis. Profiled with immunoSEQ multiplex PCR; TCRdb holds only in-frame clones, not every one. Of approximately 37,000 clones in the sample, just over 90% are singletons; the top ten hold over 0.55%. The chain recombines TRBV5-8 with TRBJ2-1; TRBD2 matches at 9 bases. The TCR was taken from a female donor with multiple sclerosis, enrolled in a pregnancy study. Sequencing used CD4+ T cells from peripheral blood mononuclear cells, obtained in the third trimester of pregnancy. The CDR3 reads CASSLAGGRVHNEQFF. CDR3 nucleotide sequence: TGTGCCAGCAGCTTGGCGGGCGGGAGGGTCCACAATGAGCAGTTCTTC. Based on the CDR3 plus reference TRBV5-8 and TRBJ2-1, the full variable domain is EAGVTQSPTHLIKTRGQQATLRCSPISGHTSVYWYQQALGLGLQFLLWYDEGEERNRGNFPPRFSGRQFPNYSSELNVNALELEDSALYLCASSLAGGRVHNEQFFGPGTRLTVL.